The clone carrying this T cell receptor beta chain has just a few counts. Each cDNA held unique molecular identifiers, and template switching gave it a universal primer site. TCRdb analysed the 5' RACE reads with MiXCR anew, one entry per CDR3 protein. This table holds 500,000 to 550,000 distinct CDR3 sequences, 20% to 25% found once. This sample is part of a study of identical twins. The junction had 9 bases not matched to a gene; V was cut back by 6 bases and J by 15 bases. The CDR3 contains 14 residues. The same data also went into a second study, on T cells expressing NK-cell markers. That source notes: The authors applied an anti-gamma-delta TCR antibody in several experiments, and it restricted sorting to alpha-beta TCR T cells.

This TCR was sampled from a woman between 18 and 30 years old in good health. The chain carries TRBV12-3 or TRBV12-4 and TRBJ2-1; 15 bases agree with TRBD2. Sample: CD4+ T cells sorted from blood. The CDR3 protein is CASSLGLAGGLRFF. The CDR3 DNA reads TGTGCCAGCAGCCTGGGACTAGCGGGGGGTTTGAGGTTCTTC.